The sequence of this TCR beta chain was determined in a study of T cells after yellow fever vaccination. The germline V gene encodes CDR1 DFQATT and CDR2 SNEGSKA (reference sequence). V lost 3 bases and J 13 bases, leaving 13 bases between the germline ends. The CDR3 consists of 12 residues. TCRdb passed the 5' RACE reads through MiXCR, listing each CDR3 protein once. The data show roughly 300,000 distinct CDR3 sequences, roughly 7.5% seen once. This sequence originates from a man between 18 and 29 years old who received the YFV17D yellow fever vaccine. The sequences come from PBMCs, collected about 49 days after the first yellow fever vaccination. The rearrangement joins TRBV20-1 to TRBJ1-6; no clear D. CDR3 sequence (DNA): TGCAGTGCTAGTTCCCCCCAAGTCCCCCTCCACTTT. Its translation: CSASSPQVPLHF.